This T cell receptor (beta chain) stems from a study of memory CD4+ T cells and cytomegalovirus serostatus. Study conclusions and caveats: 67 of 164 known CMV-associated TCRbeta sequences appeared in CD4+ memory.

As concerns this clone: The antigen is unknown.

Measured with immunoSEQ multiplex PCR; TCRdb has only the in-frame clones, and not every one. Seen here are under 45,000 clones, around 80% observed once, and the top ten hold roughly 0.5%. Germline V CDR1 and CDR2: MNHNS, SASEGT. The CDR3 totals 11 residues. Deletions cut 7 bases from V and 8 bases from J, with 9 bases between. Single viable CD3+CD4+CD8-CD45RO+ cells were sorted as the memory CD4+ T cells. The chain has TRBV6-1 and TRBJ2-1; D gene unclear. Source material: memory CD4+ T cells from blood. The TCR sequence derives from an adult in good health and CMV-seronegative. In nucleotides, the CDR3 is TGTGCCAGCAATCGGGCCTATGAGCAGTTCTTC. It specifies CASNRAYEQFF.